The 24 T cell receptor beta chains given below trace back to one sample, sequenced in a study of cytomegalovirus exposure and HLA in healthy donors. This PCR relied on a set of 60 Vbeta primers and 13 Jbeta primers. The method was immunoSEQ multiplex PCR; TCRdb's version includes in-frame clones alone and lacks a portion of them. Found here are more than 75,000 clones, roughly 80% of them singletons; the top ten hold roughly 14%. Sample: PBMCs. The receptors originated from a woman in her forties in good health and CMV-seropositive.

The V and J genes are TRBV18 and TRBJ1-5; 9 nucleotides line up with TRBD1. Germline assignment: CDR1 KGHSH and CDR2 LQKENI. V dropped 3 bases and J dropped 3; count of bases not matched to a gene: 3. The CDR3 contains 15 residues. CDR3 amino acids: CASSPRTGVNQPQHF. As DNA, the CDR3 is TGTGCCAGCTCACCCCGGACAGGGGTCAATCAGCCCCAGCATTTT.

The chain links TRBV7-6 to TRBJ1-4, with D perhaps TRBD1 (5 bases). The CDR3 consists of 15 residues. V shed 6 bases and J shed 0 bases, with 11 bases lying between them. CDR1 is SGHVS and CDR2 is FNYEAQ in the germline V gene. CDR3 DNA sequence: TGTGCCAGCAGTCAACAGGACGCAACTAATGAAAAACTGTTTTTT. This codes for CASSQQDATNEKLFF.

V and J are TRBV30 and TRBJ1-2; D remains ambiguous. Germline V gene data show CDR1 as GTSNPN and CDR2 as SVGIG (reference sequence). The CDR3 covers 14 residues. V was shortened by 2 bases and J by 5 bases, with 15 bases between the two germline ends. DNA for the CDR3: TGTGCCTGGAGTACGGGGTCTCCATATTATGGCTACACCTTC. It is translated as CAWSTGSPYYGYTF.

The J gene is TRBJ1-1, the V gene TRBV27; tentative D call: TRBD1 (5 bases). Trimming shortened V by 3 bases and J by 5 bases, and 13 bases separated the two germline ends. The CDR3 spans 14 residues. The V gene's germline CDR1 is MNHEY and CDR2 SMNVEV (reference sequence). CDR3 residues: CASSFVGRTTEAFF. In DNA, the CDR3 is TGTGCCAGCAGTTTTGTCGGACGGACAACTGAAGCTTTCTTT.

The CDR3 sequence: CASKQGARGYTF. The CDR3 region has the DNA TGTGCCAGCAAACAGGGGGCTAGAGGCTACACCTTC. This sequence joins TRBV28 and TRBJ1-2; 9 positions match TRBD1. V was clipped by 7 bases and J by 8 bases; unmatched bases: 5. This CDR3 contains 12 residues. Germline values: CDR1 MDHEN, CDR2 SYDVKM.

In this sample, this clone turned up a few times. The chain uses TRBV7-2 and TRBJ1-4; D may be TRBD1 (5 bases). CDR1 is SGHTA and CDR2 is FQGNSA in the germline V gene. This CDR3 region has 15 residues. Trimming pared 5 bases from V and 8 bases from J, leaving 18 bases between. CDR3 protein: CASSPGDARGEKLFF. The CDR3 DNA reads TGTGCCAGCAGCCCGGGGGACGCCCGCGGAGAAAAACTGTTTTTT.

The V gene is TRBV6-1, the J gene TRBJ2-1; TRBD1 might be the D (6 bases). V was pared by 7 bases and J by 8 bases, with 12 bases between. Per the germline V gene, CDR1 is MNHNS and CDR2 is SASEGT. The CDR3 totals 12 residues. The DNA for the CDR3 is TGTGCCAGCACCCCCAGGGGATATGAGCAGTTCTTC. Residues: CASTPRGYEQFF.

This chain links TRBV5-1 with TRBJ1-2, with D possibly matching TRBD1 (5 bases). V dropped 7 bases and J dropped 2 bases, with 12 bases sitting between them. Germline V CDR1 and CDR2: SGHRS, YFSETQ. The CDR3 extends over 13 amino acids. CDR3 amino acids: CASGHGRNYGYTF. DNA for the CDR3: TGCGCCAGCGGACACGGACGGAACTATGGCTACACCTTC.

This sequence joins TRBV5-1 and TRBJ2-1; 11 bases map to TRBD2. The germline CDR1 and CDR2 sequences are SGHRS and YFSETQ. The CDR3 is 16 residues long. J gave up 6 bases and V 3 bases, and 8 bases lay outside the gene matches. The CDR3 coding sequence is TGCGCCAGCAGCTCCTCCGGGACTAGCGGTTCCAATGAGCAGTTCTTC. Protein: CASSSSGTSGSNEQFF.

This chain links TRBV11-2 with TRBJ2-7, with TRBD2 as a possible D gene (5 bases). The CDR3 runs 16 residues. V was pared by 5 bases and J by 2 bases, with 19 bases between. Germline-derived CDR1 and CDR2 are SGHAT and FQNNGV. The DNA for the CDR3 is TGTGCCAGCAGCCTAGCTCTGTGGTCGCCGGCCTACGAGCAGTACTTC. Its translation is CASSLALWSPAYEQYF. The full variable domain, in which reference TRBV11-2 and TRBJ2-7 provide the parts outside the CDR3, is EAGVAQSPRYKIIEKRQSVAFWCNPISGHATLYWYQQILGQGPKLLIQFQNNGVVDDSQLPKDRFSAERLKGVDSTLKIQPAKLEDSAVYLCASSLALWSPAYEQYFGPGTRLTVT.

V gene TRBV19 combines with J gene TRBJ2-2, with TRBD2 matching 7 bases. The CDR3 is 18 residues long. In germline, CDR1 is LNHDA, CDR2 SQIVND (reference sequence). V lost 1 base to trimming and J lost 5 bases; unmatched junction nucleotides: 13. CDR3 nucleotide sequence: TGTGCCAGTAGTATAGGGGGTCTGCGGAGCGGGATAACCGGGGAGCTGTTTTTT. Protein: CASSIGGLRSGITGELFF.

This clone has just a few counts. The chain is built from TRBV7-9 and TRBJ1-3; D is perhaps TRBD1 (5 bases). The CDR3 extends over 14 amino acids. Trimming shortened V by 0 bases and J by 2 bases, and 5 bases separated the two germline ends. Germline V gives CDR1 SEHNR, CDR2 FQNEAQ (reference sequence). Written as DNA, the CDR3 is TGTGCCAGCAGCTTAGCAGGGGCTGGAAACACCATATATTTT. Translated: CASSLAGAGNTIYF.

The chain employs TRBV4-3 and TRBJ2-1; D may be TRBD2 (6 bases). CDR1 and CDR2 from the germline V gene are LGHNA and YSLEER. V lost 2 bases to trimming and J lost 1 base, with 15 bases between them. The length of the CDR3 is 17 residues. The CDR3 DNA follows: TGCGCCAGCAGCCAACATTTCGGGAGCGGTTCCTACAATGAGCAGTTCTTC. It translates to CASSQHFGSGSYNEQFF.

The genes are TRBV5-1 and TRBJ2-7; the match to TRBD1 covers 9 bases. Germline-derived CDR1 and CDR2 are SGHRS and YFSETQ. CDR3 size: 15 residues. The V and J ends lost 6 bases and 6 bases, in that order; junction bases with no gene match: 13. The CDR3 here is CASTPGQGEGGEQYF. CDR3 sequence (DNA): TGCGCCAGCACCCCGGGACAGGGAGAAGGGGGCGAGCAGTACTTC.

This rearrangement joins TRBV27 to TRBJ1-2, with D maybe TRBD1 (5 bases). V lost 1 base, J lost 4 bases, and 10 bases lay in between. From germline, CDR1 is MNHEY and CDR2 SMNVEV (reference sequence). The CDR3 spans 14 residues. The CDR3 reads CASSLFGGLYGYTF. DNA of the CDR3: TGTGCCAGCAGTTTATTCGGGGGACTCTATGGCTACACCTTC.

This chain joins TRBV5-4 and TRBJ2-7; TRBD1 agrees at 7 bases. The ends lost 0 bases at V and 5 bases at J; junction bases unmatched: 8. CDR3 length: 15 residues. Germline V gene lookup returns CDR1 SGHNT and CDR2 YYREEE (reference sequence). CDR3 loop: CASSLGEPTGHEQYF. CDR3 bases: TGTGCCAGCAGCTTGGGGGAGCCGACAGGGCACGAGCAGTACTTC.

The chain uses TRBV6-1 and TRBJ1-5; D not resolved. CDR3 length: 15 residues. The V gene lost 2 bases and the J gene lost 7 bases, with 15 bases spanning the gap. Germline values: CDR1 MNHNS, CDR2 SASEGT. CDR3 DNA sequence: TGTGCCAGCAGTGAAAGGAGGGCCTCGGACCAGCCCCAGCATTTT. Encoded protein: CASSERRASDQPQHF.

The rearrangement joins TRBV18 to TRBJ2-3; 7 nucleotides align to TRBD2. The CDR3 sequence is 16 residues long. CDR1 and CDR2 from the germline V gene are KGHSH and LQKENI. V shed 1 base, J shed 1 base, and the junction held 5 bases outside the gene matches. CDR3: CASSPLGGGGTDTQYF. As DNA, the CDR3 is TGTGCCAGCTCACCACTCGGGGGAGGGGGCACAGATACGCAGTATTTT.

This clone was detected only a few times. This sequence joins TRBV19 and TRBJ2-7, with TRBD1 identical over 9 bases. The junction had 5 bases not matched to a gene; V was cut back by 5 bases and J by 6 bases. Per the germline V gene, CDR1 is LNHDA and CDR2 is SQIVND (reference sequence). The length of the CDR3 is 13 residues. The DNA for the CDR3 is TGTGCCAGTAGTGAGACAGGGGGGTTCGAGCAGTACTTC. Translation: CASSETGGFEQYF.

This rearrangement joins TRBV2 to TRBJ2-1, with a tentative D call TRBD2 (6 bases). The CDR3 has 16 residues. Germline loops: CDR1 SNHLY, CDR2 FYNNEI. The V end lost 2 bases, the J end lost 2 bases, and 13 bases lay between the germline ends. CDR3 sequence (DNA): TGTGCCAGCAGTGAATTGCTAGCGCGCGCCTACAATGAGCAGTTCTTC. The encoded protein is CASSELLARAYNEQFF.

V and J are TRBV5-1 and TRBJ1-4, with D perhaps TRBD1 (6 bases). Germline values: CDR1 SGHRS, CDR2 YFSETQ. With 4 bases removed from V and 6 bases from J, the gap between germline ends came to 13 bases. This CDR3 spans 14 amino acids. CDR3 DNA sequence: TGCGCCAGCAGCCCCACAGGGTTAGATGAAAAACTGTTTTTT. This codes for CASSPTGLDEKLFF.

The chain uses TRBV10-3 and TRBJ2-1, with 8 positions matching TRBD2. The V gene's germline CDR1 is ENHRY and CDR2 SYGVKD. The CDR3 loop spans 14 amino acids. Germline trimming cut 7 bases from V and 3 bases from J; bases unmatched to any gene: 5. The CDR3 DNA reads TGTGCCATCATTTTTAGCGGGATCTACAATGAGCAGTTCTTC. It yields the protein CAIIFSGIYNEQFF.

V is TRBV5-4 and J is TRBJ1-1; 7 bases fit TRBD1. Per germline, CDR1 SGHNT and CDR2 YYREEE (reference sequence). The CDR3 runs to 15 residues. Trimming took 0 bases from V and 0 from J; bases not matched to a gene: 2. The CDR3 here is CASSLGDRLNTEAFF. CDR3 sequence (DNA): TGTGCCAGCAGCTTGGGGGACAGATTGAACACTGAAGCTTTCTTT.

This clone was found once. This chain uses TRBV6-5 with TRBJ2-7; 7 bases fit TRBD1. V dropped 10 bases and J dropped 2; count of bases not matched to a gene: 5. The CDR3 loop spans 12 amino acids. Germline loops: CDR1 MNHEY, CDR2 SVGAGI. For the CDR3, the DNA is TGTGCCACCCGGGACAGTGCCTACGAGCAGTACTTC. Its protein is CATRDSAYEQYF.